The 27 T cell receptor beta chains presented below share a single source sample, sequenced in a study of CD8 T cells in ankylosing spondylitis. Study-wide results and limits: A TCR beta motif of about 8 highly homologous variants seemed to mark ankylosing spondylitis blood.

TCRdb re-called the 5' RACE reads with MiXCR, one entry per CDR3 protein. The sample holds fewer than 400,000 distinct CDR3 sequences; 20% to 25% are singletons and the top ten take about 15%. No antigen is known for these receptors. Sequenced material: blood, either unsorted or a sorted T cell fraction (not recorded which). The receptor source for this set is a male donor with ankylosing spondylitis.

This clonotype appeared a few times. V usage is TRBV21-1 and J usage is TRBJ2-2; the D call of TRBD1 is as the table states it, not checked on the DNA. TRBV21-1 is a recognized pseudogene. This CDR3 spans 15 amino acids. The CDR3 spells CAGPRWGANTGELFF. As DNA, the CDR3 is TGTGCCGGACCTAGATGGGGGGCGAACACCGGGGAGCTGTTTTTT.

V gene TRBV12-3 or TRBV12-4 combines with J gene TRBJ2-2; D possibly matches TRBD1 or TRBD2 (5 bases each). This CDR3 has 15 amino acids. V gave up 4 bases and J gave up 2 bases, with 11 bases separating them. CDR3 sequence (DNA): TGTGCCAGCAGTTGGGGGTTTGGCAACACCGGGGAGCTGTTTTTT. Amino acids: CASSWGFGNTGELFF.

This clonotype was detected only a few times. This chain links TRBV6-5 with TRBJ1-1; D is unclear. V lost 0 bases to trimming and J lost 1 base, with 9 bases between them. This CDR3 is 15 amino acids long. Germline values: CDR1 MNHEY, CDR2 SVGAGI. The CDR3 DNA reads as TGTGCCAGCAGTTACTCGAGTAGCGGGAACACTGAAGCTTTCTTT. It codes for CASSYSSSGNTEAFF.

This clonotype was detected a few times. The chain combines TRBV20-1 with TRBJ2-4; D is ambiguous. CDR3 length: 13 amino acids. The ends were cut back, 6 bases at V and 0 bases at J, with 9 bases in the middle. Germline CDR1 reads DFQATT; CDR2 reads SNEGSKA (reference sequence). CDR3 nucleotide sequence: TGCAGTGCAACCTCTAGAGCCAAAAACATTCAGTACTTC. It encodes CSATSRAKNIQYF.

This clonotype was detected only a few times. The V and J genes are TRBV5-1 and TRBJ2-5; possibly TRBD1 for D (5 bases). Germline CDR1 and CDR2: SGHRS and YFSETQ. The V and J ends lost 4 bases and 1 base respectively, with 11 bases between them. The CDR3 totals 14 residues. The chain's CDR3 is CASSPVRVQETQYF. In DNA form, the CDR3 reads TGCGCCAGCAGCCCAGTCAGGGTCCAAGAGACCCAGTACTTC.

The CDR3 spells CASSQVLAGPGTQYF. CDR3 coding DNA: TGCGCCAGCAGCCAAGTACTAGCGGGCCCCGGTACGCAGTATTTT. J is TRBJ2-3 and V is TRBV4-1, with 9 bases identical to TRBD2. The CDR3 spans 15 residues. The germline CDR1 and CDR2 sequences are MGHRA and YSYEKL. Trimming at V came to 1 base and at J to 8 bases, leaving 7 bases not matched to a gene.

V usage is TRBV3-1 and J usage is TRBJ2-7; TRBD2 matches 7 bases. Trimming removed 4 bases from V and 6 bases from J; junction bases left unmatched: 6. The germline V gene has CDR1 LGHDT and CDR2 YNNKEL (reference sequence). There are 13 residues in the CDR3. The DNA of the CDR3 is TGTGCCAGCAGCCTGAATACGGGAGGCGAGCAGTACTTC. Translating it yields CASSLNTGGEQYF.

The V gene is TRBV3-1, the J gene TRBJ2-2, with 11 bases identical to TRBD2. Germline loops: CDR1 LGHDT, CDR2 YNNKEL (reference sequence). Trimming removed 4 bases from V and 4 bases from J; junction bases left unmatched: 8. This CDR3 is built from 17 residues. The CDR3 spells CASSLGLAAAGTGELFF. The CDR3 nucleotides are TGTGCCAGCAGCCTGGGACTAGCGGCCGCGGGCACCGGGGAGCTGTTTTTT. The whole variable domain, remainder taken from reference TRBV3-1 and TRBJ2-2, is DTAVSQTPKYLVTQMGNDKSIKCEQNLGHDTMYWYKQDSKKFLKIMFSYNNKELIINETVPNRFSPKSPDKAHLNLHINSLELGDSAVYFCASSLGLAAAGTGELFFGEGSRLTVL.

This clonotype was seen a few times. The CDR3 sequence: CASSPRSGANTGELFF. The CDR3 DNA reads as TGTGCCAGCTCACCACGAAGCGGTGCGAACACCGGGGAGCTGTTTTTT. The chain combines TRBV18 with TRBJ2-2; possible D gene TRBD2, 5 bases. Germline V gene data show CDR1 as KGHSH and CDR2 as LQKENI. The CDR3 is 16 residues long. V was trimmed by 1 base and J by 0 bases, leaving 9 bases between them.

This clonotype was seen a few times. This sequence joins TRBV12-3 or TRBV12-4 and TRBJ1-2, with D perhaps matching TRBD1 (5 bases). Between the trimmed V and J ends, which lost 3 bases and 3 bases, there was a span of 11 bases. This CDR3 spans 14 amino acids. CDR3 in amino acids: CASSFGSGHYGYTF. The CDR3 DNA sequence: TGTGCCAGCAGTTTTGGGTCAGGGCACTATGGCTACACCTTC.

The V call is TRBV7-2, the J call TRBJ2-7; D unclear. Germline lookup yields CDR1 SGHTA and CDR2 FQGNSA. V was trimmed by 2 bases and J by 0 bases, leaving 11 bases between them. CDR3 length: 15 amino acids. CDR3 in DNA: TGTGCCAGCAGCTTAAAGGTGACTCGCTCCTACGAGCAGTACTTC. Amino acids: CASSLKVTRSYEQYF.

This clonotype was seen more than once but under ten times. The rearrangement links TRBV2 to TRBJ1-1, with D perhaps matching TRBD1 (5 bases). Germline CDR1 and CDR2: SNHLY and FYNNEI. Between the trimmed V and J ends, which lost 6 bases and 1 base, there was a span of 12 bases. This CDR3 spans 14 amino acids. CDR3 in DNA: TGTGCCAGCAGGGGACCCAGGAGGAACACTGAAGCTTTCTTT. As protein: CASRGPRRNTEAFF.

This clonotype was counted between two and nine times. The CDR3 DNA is TGCAGTGCTAGAACGGACTTAAGCGCCGGGGAGCTGTTTTTT. Encoded protein: CSARTDLSAGELFF. The rearrangement uses TRBV20-1 and TRBJ2-2; a weak D match, TRBD2 (5 bases). CDR1 is DFQATT, CDR2 SNEGSKA, per germline (reference sequence). This CDR3 is 14 amino acids long. V was pared by 2 bases and J by 6 bases, with 13 bases between.

This clonotype has a handful of counts. The rearrangement joins TRBV20-1 to TRBJ2-3; D not resolved. CDR3 size: 13 residues. Germline values: CDR1 DFQATT, CDR2 SNEGSKA (reference sequence). The CDR3 sequence is CSPTGPYTDTQYF. The CDR3 region has the DNA TGCAGCCCGACCGGGCCCTACACAGATACGCAGTATTTT.

This chain connects TRBV7-6 to TRBJ2-1; D remains ambiguous. The germline V gene encodes CDR1 SGHVS and CDR2 FNYEAQ. The V gene lost 0 bases and the J gene lost 5 bases, with 2 bases spanning the gap. This CDR3 comprises 12 residues. CDR3 residues: CASSLADNEQFF. In nucleotides, the CDR3 is TGTGCCAGCAGCTTAGCGGACAATGAGCAGTTCTTC.

This clonotype was observed a handful of times. The chain carries TRBV7-9 and TRBJ2-7; possible D gene TRBD2, 5 bases. The V and J ends lost 5 bases and 0 bases respectively, with 11 bases between them. Germline V gene sequence: CDR1 SEHNR, CDR2 FQNEAQ (reference sequence). The CDR3 runs 14 residues. In DNA, the CDR3 is TGTGCCAGCAGCCCAGGACTGACCTCCTACGAGCAGTACTTC. It codes for CASSPGLTSYEQYF.

This clonotype has a handful of counts. This sequence joins TRBV20-1 and TRBJ2-4; D may be TRBD1 or TRBD2 (5 bases each). The CDR3 covers 14 residues. V was pared by 5 bases and J by 6 bases, with 17 bases between. Germline V gives CDR1 DFQATT, CDR2 SNEGSKA (reference sequence). The chain's CDR3 is CSAHRDAVRNIQYF. CDR3 nucleotide sequence: TGCAGTGCTCACCGGGACGCCGTCCGAAACATTCAGTACTTC.

Only a few counts were recorded for this clonotype. The genes are TRBV9 and TRBJ2-3; 8 positions agree with TRBD2. Germline trimming cut 4 bases from V and 0 bases from J; bases unmatched to any gene: 7. The CDR3 covers 16 residues. In germline, CDR1 is SGDLS, CDR2 YYNGEE. Here the CDR3 DNA reads TGTGCCAGCAGCCACAGAGCGGGAGCAAGCACAGATACGCAGTATTTT. Amino acid sequence: CASSHRAGASTDTQYF.

This clonotype has more than one count but fewer than ten. The chain recombines TRBV6-5 with TRBJ2-1; 9 nucleotides match TRBD2. The CDR3 totals 17 residues. The V and J ends lost 4 bases and 4 bases, in that order; junction bases with no gene match: 11. The germline gives CDR1 MNHEY, CDR2 SVGAGI. For the CDR3, the DNA is TGTGCCAGCAGTTCCTCCAGCTCAAGCGGGGGGTACAATGAGCAGTTCTTC. It translates to CASSSSSSSGGYNEQFF.

V is TRBV5-4 and J is TRBJ2-7; TRBD2 matches 13 bases. This CDR3 has 16 residues. Germline values: CDR1 SGHNT, CDR2 YYREEE (reference sequence). With 3 bases clipped from V and 3 bases from J, the junction kept 6 bases outside the gene matches. The DNA of the CDR3 is TGTGCCAGCAGCTCCGGACTAGCGGGAGTGGGCTACGAGCAGTACTTC. Protein product: CASSSGLAGVGYEQYF.

The chain carries TRBV11-2 and TRBJ2-7; D perhaps matches TRBD2 (5 bases). V lost 4 bases to trimming and J lost 3 bases, with 13 bases between them. The CDR3 consists of 14 residues. In germline, CDR1 is SGHAT, CDR2 FQNNGV. The CDR3 region has the DNA TGTGCCAGCAGCTCCCTCTCGAGGGTCTACGAGCAGTACTTC. Protein: CASSSLSRVYEQYF.

In DNA form, the CDR3 reads TGTGCCATCAGTGAGAGGACAGGGGGCTCTATGGATGAGCAGTTCTTC. Translated: CAISERTGGSMDEQFF. J is TRBJ2-1 and V is TRBV10-3; 11 bases line up with TRBD1. Per germline, CDR1 ENHRY and CDR2 SYGVKD. Trimming cost V 2 bases and J 8 bases; bases outside gene matches: 8. This CDR3 has 16 amino acids.

This clonotype was seen only a few times. This sequence joins TRBV28 and TRBJ2-1; 13 bases are a match to TRBD2. Germline V gene lookup returns CDR1 MDHEN and CDR2 SYDVKM. The CDR3 is 17 residues long. With V trimmed by 5 bases and J by 8 bases, 12 bases remained unmatched. CDR3 in amino acids: CASSETSGRASVHEQFF. The CDR3 coding sequence is TGTGCCAGCAGTGAAACTAGCGGGAGGGCCTCGGTCCATGAGCAGTTCTTC.

This clonotype was counted only a few times. This rearrangement joins TRBV6-5 to TRBJ2-7; TRBD2 might be the D (5 bases). The CDR3 totals 12 residues. CDR1 and CDR2 (germline): MNHEY, SVGAGI. Trimming took off 6 bases at V and 5 bases at J, with 11 bases between the two ends. DNA for the CDR3: TGTGCCAGCAGCTCGGACTCGGACGAGCAGTACTTC. Protein sequence: CASSSDSDEQYF.

The J gene is TRBJ2-2, the V gene TRBV5-1; tentatively, D is TRBD1 or TRBD2 (5 bases each). The CDR3 extends over 15 amino acids. Germline CDR1 is SGHRS and CDR2 is YFSETQ. The V end was cut by 4 bases, the J end by 5 bases, with 15 bases between. The CDR3 protein is CASSLPSEGTGELFF. The CDR3 DNA sequence: TGCGCCAGCAGCCTCCCTTCTGAGGGGACCGGGGAGCTGTTTTTT.

This clonotype was observed a single time. The chain joins TRBV6-5 to TRBJ2-6; a possible D gene is TRBD1 (6 bases). Per the germline V gene, CDR1 is MNHEY and CDR2 is SVGAGI. Trimming left V 5 bases short and J 4 bases short, with 12 bases between. This CDR3 contains 15 residues. CDR3 residues: CASSTTGTGANVLTF. The DNA of the CDR3 is TGTGCCAGCAGTACTACAGGGACCGGGGCCAACGTCCTGACTTTC.

This chain links TRBV5-1 with TRBJ2-7, with a weak D call TRBD2 (5 bases). V dropped 4 bases and J dropped 7 bases, with 9 bases sitting between them. The germline V gene encodes CDR1 SGHRS and CDR2 YFSETQ. The length of the CDR3 is 11 residues. The CDR3, as DNA: TGCGCCAGCAGCAGCGGTGGGGAGCAGTACTTC. This encodes CASSSGGEQYF.